The clone carrying this T cell receptor (beta chain) has ten or more counts. Its target is not known. Trimming removed 5 bases from V and 6 bases from J; junction bases left unmatched: 7. Germline CDR1 is SGHRS and CDR2 is YFSETQ. The CDR3 extends over 13 amino acids. Time point: longitudinal time-point 2. The unsorted libraries originated from 2 million PBMCs kept at -80 C. The cDNA was generated through 5'RACE incorporating 10-nucleotide random UMIs. MiXCR, applied by TCRdb to the 5' RACE reads, yields one record per CDR3 protein. The data hold 100,000 or so distinct CDR3 sequences, with 13% observed a single time. The sample comes from a study of neurological immune-mediated disorders. Study-wide points: The level of TCR clonal expansion was highest in patients with HTLV-1-associated myelopathy and lowest in multiple sclerosis, where it fell below the level seen in healthy controls.

J is TRBJ1-1 and V is TRBV5-1; 7 nucleotides align to TRBD1. This sequence originates from a female donor with HTLV-1-associated myelopathy (HAM/TSP). The sequencing sample was made of PBMCs. CDR3 residues: CASSQGVVAEAFF. DNA for the CDR3: TGCGCCAGCAGTCAGGGGGTAGTAGCTGAAGCTTTCTTT.